What follows is one T cell receptor (beta chain) and its context. The antigen remains undetermined. Losses at the gene ends were 6 bases for V and 4 bases for J; bases not matched to a gene: 7. Germline CDR1 reads MNHNS; CDR2 reads SASEGT. The CDR3 length is 14 residues. This sample is part of a study of cytomegalovirus exposure and HLA in healthy donors. Study-level background: Unique TCRs numbering 75 million to 95 million, obtained from HLA-typed donors, made up an early data release.

It was with 60 Vbeta and 13 Jbeta primers that the PCR ran. Some clones are missing from TCRdb's copy, which holds only in-frame ones; the method was immunoSEQ multiplex PCR. The sample carries fewer than 200,000 clones, roughly 70% recorded once. Regarding the study as a whole: A missense DCLRE1C variant was associated with V- and J-gene trimming of TCR beta chains in a later analysis, and an independent cohort replicated the association. The study carried out a later analysis of TCR beta sequences. It associated roughly 17,000 of them with specific HLA alleles at a false discovery rate of 0.05. Some highly shared sequence variants likely arose as a pipeline artifact.

This chain joins TRBV6-1 and TRBJ1-2; 8 positions match TRBD1. The source material was PBMCs. The origin of this receptor is a girl between 5 and 17 years old in good health and CMV-seronegative. Here the CDR3 reads CASRGQGEGYGYTF. The CDR3 DNA is TGTGCCAGCAGAGGACAGGGCGAGGGCTATGGCTACACCTTC.